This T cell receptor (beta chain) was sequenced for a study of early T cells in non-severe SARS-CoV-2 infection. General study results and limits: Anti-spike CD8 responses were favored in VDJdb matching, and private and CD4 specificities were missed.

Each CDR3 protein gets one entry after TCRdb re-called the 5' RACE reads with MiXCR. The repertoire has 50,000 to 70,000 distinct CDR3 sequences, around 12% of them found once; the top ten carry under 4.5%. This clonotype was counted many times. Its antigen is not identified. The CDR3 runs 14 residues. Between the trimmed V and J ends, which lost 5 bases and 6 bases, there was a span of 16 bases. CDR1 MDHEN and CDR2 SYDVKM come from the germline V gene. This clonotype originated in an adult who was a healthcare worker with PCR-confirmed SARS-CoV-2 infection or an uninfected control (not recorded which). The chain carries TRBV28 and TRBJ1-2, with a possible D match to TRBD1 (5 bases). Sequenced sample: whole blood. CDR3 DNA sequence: TGTGCCAGCAGTCCCCCCGGGACCGCCCATGGCTACACCTTC. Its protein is CASSPPGTAHGYTF.